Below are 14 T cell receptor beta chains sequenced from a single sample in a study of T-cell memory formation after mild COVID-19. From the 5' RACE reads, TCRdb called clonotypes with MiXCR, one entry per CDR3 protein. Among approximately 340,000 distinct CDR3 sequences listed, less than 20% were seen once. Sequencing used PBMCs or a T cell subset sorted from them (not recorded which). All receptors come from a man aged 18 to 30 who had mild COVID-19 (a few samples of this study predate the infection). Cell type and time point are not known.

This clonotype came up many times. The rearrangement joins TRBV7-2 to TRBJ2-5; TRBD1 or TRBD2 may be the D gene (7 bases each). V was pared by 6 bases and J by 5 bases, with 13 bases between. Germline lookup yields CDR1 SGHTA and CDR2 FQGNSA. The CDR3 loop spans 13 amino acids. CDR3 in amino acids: CASSQGGLETQYF. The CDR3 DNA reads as TGTGCCAGCAGTCAGGGGGGGCTGGAGACCCAGTACTTC.

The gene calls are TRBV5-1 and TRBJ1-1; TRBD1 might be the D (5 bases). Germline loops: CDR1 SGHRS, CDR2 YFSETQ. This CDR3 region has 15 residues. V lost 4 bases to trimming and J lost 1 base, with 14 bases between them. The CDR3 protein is CASSAGLQANTEAFF. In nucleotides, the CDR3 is TGCGCCAGCAGCGCGGGACTCCAAGCGAACACTGAAGCTTTCTTT. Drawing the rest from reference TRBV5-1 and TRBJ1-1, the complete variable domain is KAGVTQTPRYLIKTRGQQVTLSCSPISGHRSVSWYQQTPGQGLQFLFEYFSETQRNKGNFPGRFSGRQFSNSRSEMNVSTLELGDSALYLCASSAGLQANTEAFFGQGTRLTVV.

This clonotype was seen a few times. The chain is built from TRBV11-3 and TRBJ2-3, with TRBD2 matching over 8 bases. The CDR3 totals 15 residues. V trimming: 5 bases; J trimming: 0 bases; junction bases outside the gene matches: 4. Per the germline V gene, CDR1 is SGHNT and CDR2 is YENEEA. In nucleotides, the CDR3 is TGTGCCAGCAGCCGCGGGGGGCCCAGCACAGATACGCAGTATTTT. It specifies CASSRGGPSTDTQYF.

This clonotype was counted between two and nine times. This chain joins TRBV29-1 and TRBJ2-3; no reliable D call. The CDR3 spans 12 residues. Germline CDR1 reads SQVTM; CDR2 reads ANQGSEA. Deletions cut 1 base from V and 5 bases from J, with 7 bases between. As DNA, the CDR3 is TGCAGCGTTGAAGGAACCGGAGATACGCAGTATTTT. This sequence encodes CSVEGTGDTQYF.

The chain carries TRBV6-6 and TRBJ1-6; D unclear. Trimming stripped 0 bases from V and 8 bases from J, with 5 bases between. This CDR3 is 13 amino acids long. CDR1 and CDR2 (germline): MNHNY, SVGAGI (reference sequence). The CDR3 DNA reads TGTGCCAGCAGTTACTCGTGGGATTCACCCCTCCACTTT. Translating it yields CASSYSWDSPLHF.

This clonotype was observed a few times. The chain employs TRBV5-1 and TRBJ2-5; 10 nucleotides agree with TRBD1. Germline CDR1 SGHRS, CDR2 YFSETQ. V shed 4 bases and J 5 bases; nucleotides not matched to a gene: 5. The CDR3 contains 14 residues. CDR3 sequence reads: CASSPTDRGETQYF. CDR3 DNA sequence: TGCGCCAGCAGCCCTACGGACAGGGGGGAGACCCAGTACTTC.

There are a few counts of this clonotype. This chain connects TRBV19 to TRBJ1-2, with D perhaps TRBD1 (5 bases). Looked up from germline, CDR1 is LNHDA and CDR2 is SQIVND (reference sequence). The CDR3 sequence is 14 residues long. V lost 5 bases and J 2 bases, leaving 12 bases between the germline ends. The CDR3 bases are TGTGCCAGTAGTCATGCGGGGCAGAACTATGGCTACACCTTC. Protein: CASSHAGQNYGYTF.

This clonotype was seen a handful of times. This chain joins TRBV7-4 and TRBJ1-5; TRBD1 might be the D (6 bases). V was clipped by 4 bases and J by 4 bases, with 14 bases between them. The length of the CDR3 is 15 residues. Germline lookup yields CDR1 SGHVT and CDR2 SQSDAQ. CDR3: CASSSRGGDNQPQHF. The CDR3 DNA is TGTGCCAGCAGCTCCCGAGGGGGAGATAATCAGCCCCAGCATTTT.

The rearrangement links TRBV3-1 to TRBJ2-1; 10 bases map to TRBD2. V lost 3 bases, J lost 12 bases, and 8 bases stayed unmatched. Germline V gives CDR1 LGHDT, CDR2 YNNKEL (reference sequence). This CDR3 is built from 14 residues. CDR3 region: CASSQPLAGAGQFF. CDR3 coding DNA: TGTGCCAGCAGCCAGCCCCTAGCGGGGGCCGGGCAGTTCTTC.

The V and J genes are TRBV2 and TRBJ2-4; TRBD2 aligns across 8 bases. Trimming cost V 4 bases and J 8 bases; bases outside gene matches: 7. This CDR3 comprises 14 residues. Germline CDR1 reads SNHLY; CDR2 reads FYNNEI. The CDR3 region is CASSGASRGDIQYF. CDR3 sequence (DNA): TGTGCCAGCAGTGGGGCTTCGCGGGGGGACATTCAGTACTTC.

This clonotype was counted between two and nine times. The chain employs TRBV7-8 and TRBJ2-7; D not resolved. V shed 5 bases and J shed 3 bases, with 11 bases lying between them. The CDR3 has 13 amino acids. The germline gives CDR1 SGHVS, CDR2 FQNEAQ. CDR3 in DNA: TGTGCCAGCAGCCTACCTTCGCACTACGAGCAGTACGTC. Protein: CASSLPSHYEQYV.

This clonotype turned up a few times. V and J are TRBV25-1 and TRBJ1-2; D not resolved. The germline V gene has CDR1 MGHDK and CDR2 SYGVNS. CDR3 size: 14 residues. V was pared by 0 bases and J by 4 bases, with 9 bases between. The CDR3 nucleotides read TGTGCCAGCAGTGAATATGGCGAAGGCTATGGCTACACCTTC. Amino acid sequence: CASSEYGEGYGYTF.

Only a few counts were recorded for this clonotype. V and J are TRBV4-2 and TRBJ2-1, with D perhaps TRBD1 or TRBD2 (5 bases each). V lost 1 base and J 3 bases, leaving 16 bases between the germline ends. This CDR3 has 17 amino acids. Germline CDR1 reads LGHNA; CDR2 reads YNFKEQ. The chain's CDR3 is CASSQGQRIGGYNEQFF. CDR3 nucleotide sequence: TGTGCCAGCAGCCAAGGTCAACGGATTGGGGGCTACAATGAGCAGTTCTTC.

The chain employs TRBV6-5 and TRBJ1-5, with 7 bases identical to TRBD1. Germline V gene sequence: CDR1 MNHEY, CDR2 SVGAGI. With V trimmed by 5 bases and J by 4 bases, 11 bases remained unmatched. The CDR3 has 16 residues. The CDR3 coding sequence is TGTGCCAGCAGTCCGCTTAGGGCAGGGGGGAATCAGCCCCAGCATTTT. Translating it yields CASSPLRAGGNQPQHF.